The 30 T cell receptor beta chains below were found in one sample sequenced in a study of neoadjuvant nivolumab and ipilimumab in lung cancer. Assay: immunoSEQ multiplex PCR; the TCRdb copy retains only in-frame clones and omits some. The sample lists under 15,000 clones, approximately 94% seen once, with 2% to 3% in the top ten. This specimen was peripheral blood, taken after neoadjuvant nivolumab, alone or with ipilimumab, at or shortly before surgery. The receptor set was obtained from an adult with non-small cell lung cancer.

The rearrangement joins TRBV19 to TRBJ2-3; D is perhaps TRBD1 (5 bases). The V gene's germline CDR1 is LNHDA and CDR2 SQIVND (reference sequence). Trimming removed 8 bases from V and 3 bases from J, with 15 bases in between. This CDR3 comprises 14 residues. Here the CDR3 reads CASCRVMGTDTQYF. CDR3 DNA: TGTGCCAGTTGCAGGGTCATGGGGACAGATACGCAGTATTTT. The variable domain in full, with the rest retrieved from reference TRBV19 and TRBJ2-3, is DGGITQSPKYLFRKEGQNVTLSCEQNLNHDAMYWYRQDPGQGLRLIYYSQIVNDFQKGDIAEGYSVSREKKESFPLTVTSAQKNPTAFYLCASCRVMGTDTQYFGPGTRLTVL.

The chain has TRBV15 and TRBJ2-7; D uncertain. Germline values: CDR1 LNHNV, CDR2 YYDKDF (reference sequence). The germline V and J ends were trimmed by 1 base and 2 bases, with 9 bases remaining between them. The CDR3 is made up of 14 amino acids. The DNA for the CDR3 is TGTGCCACCAGCAGAGCCACAAGGGCCTACGAGCAGTACTTC. Its translation: CATSRATRAYEQYF.

This clone was detected a few times. The chain links TRBV6-5 to TRBJ2-7; TRBD2 aligns across 14 bases. This CDR3 has 16 residues. Germline values: CDR1 MNHEY, CDR2 SVGAGI. V dropped 0 bases and J dropped 3; count of bases not matched to a gene: 1. This CDR3 is CASSYSGTSGSYEQYF. The CDR3 DNA follows: TGTGCCAGCAGTTACTCAGGGACTAGCGGGAGCTACGAGCAGTACTTC.

The J gene is TRBJ2-3, the V gene TRBV18; a possible D gene is TRBD2 (6 bases). CDR1 and CDR2 from the germline V gene are KGHSH and LQKENI. The germline V and J ends were trimmed by 3 bases and 5 bases, with 21 bases remaining between them. The CDR3 has 17 amino acids. The CDR3 sequence: CASSPKIRGTGIDTQYF. In DNA, the CDR3 is TGTGCCAGCTCACCTAAGATACGGGGGACGGGAATAGATACGCAGTATTTT.

The chain employs TRBV7-2 and TRBJ2-5; D is possibly TRBD1 or TRBD2 (6 bases each). The CDR3 covers 14 residues. V was trimmed by 5 bases and J by 5 bases, leaving 15 bases between them. Germline V lookup: CDR1 SGHTA, CDR2 FQGNSA. CDR3 loop: CASSLSRGQETQYF. CDR3 sequence (DNA): TGTGCCAGCAGCCTAAGCCGGGGGCAGGAGACCCAGTACTTC.

V usage is TRBV29-1 and J usage is TRBJ2-1; D might be TRBD1 (6 bases). The germline V gene has CDR1 SQVTM and CDR2 ANQGSEA. The CDR3 spans 15 residues. Trimming removed 2 bases at V and 5 bases at J, with 16 bases between. CDR3 sequence reads: CSVERGIHGNNEQFF. DNA of the CDR3: TGCAGCGTTGAAAGGGGGATACACGGAAACAATGAGCAGTTCTTC.

The chain couples TRBV28 to TRBJ1-4; 10 bases align to TRBD1. Losses at the gene ends were 7 bases for V and 6 bases for J; bases not matched to a gene: 14. CDR3 length equals 17 residues. Germline-derived CDR1 and CDR2 are MDHEN and SYDVKM. CDR3 bases: TGTGCCAGCATAGGGGGATCCGGGACAGGGGTAGATGAAAAACTGTTTTTT. It encodes CASIGGSGTGVDEKLFF.

This chain uses TRBV27 with TRBJ1-1; 7 nucleotides agree with TRBD1. V was clipped by 5 bases and J by 3 bases; unmatched bases: 12. The CDR3 has 16 residues. CDR1 MNHEY and CDR2 SMNVEV come from the germline V gene (reference sequence). CDR3 DNA: TGTGCCAGCAGTCCTGGGGGGACAGTCACTTACACTGAAGCTTTCTTT. It is translated as CASSPGGTVTYTEAFF.

V gene TRBV2 combines with J gene TRBJ2-1; 12 bases are a match to TRBD2. The germline V gene has CDR1 SNHLY and CDR2 FYNNEI. This CDR3 is built from 14 residues. DNA of the CDR3: TGTGCGCGACCGACTAGCGGGAGCCCGATGGAGCAGTTCTTC. Encoded protein: CARPTSGSPMEQFF.

The chain has TRBV5-8 and TRBJ2-5; D is uncertain. V dropped 4 bases and J dropped 0 bases, with 10 bases sitting between them. The CDR3 is 14 amino acids. Germline V lookup: CDR1 SGHTS, CDR2 YDEGEE. Here the CDR3 reads CASSLQANQETQYF. As DNA, the CDR3 is TGTGCCAGCAGCCTCCAGGCCAACCAAGAGACCCAGTACTTC.

The genes are TRBV5-1 and TRBJ2-4, with 7 bases lining up with TRBD2. Germline assignment: CDR1 SGHRS and CDR2 YFSETQ. The CDR3 runs 17 residues. The junction had 11 bases not matched to a gene; V was cut back by 3 bases and J by 2 bases. The CDR3 loop reads CASSWGDTGGTKNIQYF. CDR3 nucleotides: TGCGCCAGCAGCTGGGGTGACACGGGGGGAACCAAAAACATTCAGTACTTC.

J is TRBJ2-3 and V is TRBV29-1; TRBD1 or TRBD2 may be the D gene (6 bases each). The germline gives CDR1 SQVTM, CDR2 ANQGSEA. The CDR3 spans 14 residues. Between the trimmed V and J ends, which lost 4 bases and 2 bases, there was a span of 13 bases. The CDR3 sequence: CSVGGAQDTDTQYF. The CDR3 region has the DNA TGCAGCGTTGGGGGGGCACAGGACACAGATACGCAGTATTTT.

The genes are TRBV18 and TRBJ2-3; 9 bases map to TRBD2. The CDR3 is 18 residues long. Germline values: CDR1 KGHSH, CDR2 LQKENI. The V and J ends lost 3 bases and 2 bases, in that order; junction bases with no gene match: 12. The CDR3 nucleotides read TGTGCCAGCTCACCGTACGAGACTAGCGGAGGAGTCACAGATACGCAGTATTTT. Its translation: CASSPYETSGGVTDTQYF.

The V call is TRBV2, the J call TRBJ1-2; 7 bases are shared with TRBD1. J gave up 7 bases and V 6 bases, and 11 bases lay outside the gene matches. Germline CDR1 is SNHLY and CDR2 is FYNNEI. The CDR3 extends over 14 amino acids. Here the CDR3 DNA reads TGTGCCAGCAGCTTTGAGGTCACAGGGGTTGGCTACACCTTC. The encoded protein is CASSFEVTGVGYTF.

This clone appeared a single time. This chain links TRBV6-5 with TRBJ1-4, with 9 bases lining up with TRBD1. The CDR3 contains 14 residues. From germline, CDR1 is MNHEY and CDR2 SVGAGI. With 5 bases clipped from V and 5 bases from J, the junction kept 3 bases outside the gene matches. CDR3 amino acids: CASSRTGVNEKLFF. The CDR3 DNA follows: TGTGCCAGCAGTCGGACAGGGGTGAATGAAAAACTGTTTTTT.

The chain couples TRBV30 to TRBJ1-1; D may be TRBD1 (5 bases). CDR3 length: 14 residues. Trimming left V 1 base short and J 0 bases short, with 9 bases between. CDR1 is GTSNPN and CDR2 is SVGIG in the germline V gene (reference sequence). The CDR3 DNA follows: TGTGCCTGGAGTGCGGACAATGTGAACACTGAAGCTTTCTTT. This sequence encodes CAWSADNVNTEAFF.

This clone was seen once. The genes are TRBV13 and TRBJ2-2, with 13 nucleotides matching TRBD2. V trimming: 5 bases; J trimming: 4 bases; junction bases outside the gene matches: 4. CDR1 PRHDT and CDR2 FYEKMQ come from the germline V gene (reference sequence). CDR3 size: 16 residues. CDR3 region: CASSVTSGRSTGELFF. The CDR3 DNA sequence: TGTGCCAGCAGCGTGACTAGCGGGAGGTCCACCGGGGAGCTGTTTTTT.

The chain recombines TRBV30 with TRBJ2-2; 9 bases map to TRBD2. Germline values: CDR1 GTSNPN, CDR2 SVGIG (reference sequence). Trimming at V came to 0 bases and at J to 4 bases, leaving 0 bases not matched to a gene. This CDR3 region has 14 residues. The CDR3 DNA sequence: TGTGCCTGGAGTGTAGCGGGGGGCACCGGGGAGCTGTTTTTT. It encodes CAWSVAGGTGELFF.

The chain joins TRBV9 to TRBJ1-2, with D unresolved. Looked up from germline, CDR1 is SGDLS and CDR2 is YYNGEE. The CDR3 is made up of 12 amino acids. The germline V and J ends were trimmed by 0 bases and 2 bases, with 2 bases remaining between them. As DNA, the CDR3 is TGTGCCAGCAGCGTAGACAACTATGGCTACACCTTC. It translates to CASSVDNYGYTF. The variable domain in full, completed from reference TRBV9 and TRBJ1-2, reads DSGVTQTPKHLITATGQRVTLRCSPRSGDLSVYWYQQSLDQGLQFLIQYYNGEERAKGNILERFSAQQFPDLHSELNLSSLELGDSALYFCASSVDNYGYTFGSGTRLTVV.

This clone occurred once. One junction end does not reproduce the germline sequence, and a read error may be involved. The gene calls are TRBV5-4 and TRBJ2-5; TRBD2 agrees at 13 bases. Germline V gene lookup returns CDR1 SGHNT and CDR2 YYREEE (reference sequence). The CDR3 extends over 12 amino acids. The CDR3 here is CASSSGLAGAHF. In DNA form, the CDR3 reads TGTGCCAGCAGCTCAGGACTAGCGGGGGCCCACTTC.

The V gene is TRBV13, the J gene TRBJ2-7, with D unclear. V was shortened by 4 bases and J by 3 bases, with 4 bases between the two germline ends. The CDR3 contains 11 residues. Germline V lookup: CDR1 PRHDT, CDR2 FYEKMQ (reference sequence). Here the CDR3 reads CASSSNYEQYF. Written as DNA, the CDR3 is TGTGCCAGCAGCTCGAACTACGAGCAGTACTTC. The full variable domain, rest sourced from reference TRBV13 and TRBJ2-7, is AAGVIQSPRHLIKEKRETATLKCYPIPRHDTVYWYQQGPGQDPQFLISFYEKMQSDKGSIPDRFSAQQFSDYHSELNMSSLELGDSALYFCASSSNYEQYFGPGTRLTVT.

V usage is TRBV7-3 and J usage is TRBJ2-6; D is uncertain. Germline V gene sequence: CDR1 SGHTA, CDR2 FQGTGA. The CDR3 runs 16 residues. V dropped 3 bases and J dropped 0 bases, with 9 bases sitting between them. CDR3 amino acids: CASSFSFFSGANVLTF. The CDR3 DNA reads as TGTGCCAGCAGCTTTTCTTTTTTCTCTGGGGCCAACGTCCTGACTTTC.

V and J are TRBV5-4 and TRBJ2-7, with 12 bases lining up with TRBD2. The CDR3 totals 19 residues. The V segment lost 0 bases and the J segment 0 bases; nucleotides outside the gene matches: 10. The germline gives CDR1 SGHNT, CDR2 YYREEE (reference sequence). The CDR3 bases are TGTGCCAGCAGCTTGGTTCCCCCGACTAGCGGGGGAAGCTCCTACGAGCAGTACTTC. This encodes CASSLVPPTSGGSSYEQYF. Complete variable domain (other parts from reference TRBV5-4 and TRBJ2-7): ETGVTQSPTHLIKTRGQQVTLRCSSQSGHNTVSWYQQALGQGPQFIFQYYREEENGRGNFPPRFSGLQFPNYSSELNVNALELDDSALYLCASSLVPPTSGGSSYEQYFGPGTRLTVT.

The chain couples TRBV18 to TRBJ1-3, with D uncertain. Per the germline V gene, CDR1 is KGHSH and CDR2 is LQKENI. The CDR3 loop spans 16 amino acids. Trimming stripped 0 bases from V and 0 bases from J, with 9 bases between. CDR3 region: CASSPPNPGSGNTIYF. The CDR3 DNA follows: TGTGCCAGCTCACCACCGAACCCGGGCTCTGGAAACACCATATATTTT.

This chain connects TRBV29-1 to TRBJ2-5, with D perhaps matching TRBD2 (6 bases). V was pared by 5 bases and J by 5 bases, with 12 bases between. Looked up from germline, CDR1 is SQVTM and CDR2 is ANQGSEA. The CDR3 spans 12 residues. The CDR3 here is CSVQTSGETQYF. The DNA of the CDR3 is TGCAGCGTTCAGACTAGTGGGGAGACCCAGTACTTC.

V is TRBV7-8 and J is TRBJ2-7; 11 nucleotides match TRBD2. J was trimmed by 4 bases and V by 1 base; bases with no gene match: 3. The CDR3 loop spans 15 amino acids. The germline gives CDR1 SGHVS, CDR2 FQNEAQ. The CDR3 loop reads CASSLVLAGGYEQYF. The DNA of the CDR3 is TGTGCCAGCAGCTTAGTTCTAGCGGGAGGATACGAGCAGTACTTC.

The rearrangement uses TRBV13 and TRBJ2-1; 10 bases match TRBD1. There are 16 residues in the CDR3. Looked up from germline, CDR1 is PRHDT and CDR2 is FYEKMQ (reference sequence). The junction had 11 bases not matched to a gene; V was cut back by 5 bases and J by 7 bases. The CDR3 region is CASSRSDRGHFNEQFF. The CDR3 region has the DNA TGTGCCAGCAGCCGCTCTGACAGGGGGCACTTTAATGAGCAGTTCTTC.

This chain links TRBV2 with TRBJ2-1; D tentatively reads TRBD1 or TRBD2 (5 bases each). The CDR3 totals 16 residues. V lost 8 bases to trimming and J lost 5 bases, with 22 bases between them. Germline V gene sequence: CDR1 SNHLY, CDR2 FYNNEI. The CDR3 DNA sequence: TGTGCCAGCCCTAGGGACCGCCTTGATCTAAACAATGAGCAGTTCTTC. Translation gives CASPRDRLDLNNEQFF. Full variable domain (outside the CDR3, taken from reference TRBV2 and TRBJ2-1): EPEVTQTPSHQVTQMGQEVILRCVPISNHLYFYWYRQILGQKVEFLVSFYNNEISEKSEIFDDQFSVERPDGSNFTLKIRSTKLEDSAMYFCASPRDRLDLNNEQFFGPGTRLTVL.

The rearrangement links TRBV7-2 to TRBJ1-1, with 7 bases that match TRBD1. The V and J ends lost 7 bases and 4 bases, in that order; junction bases with no gene match: 12. The CDR3 contains 15 residues. Germline CDR1 is SGHTA and CDR2 is FQGNSA. The CDR3 DNA reads TGTGCCAGCAACACGTTCAGGGGGGTGGGCACTGAAGCTTTCTTT. As protein: CASNTFRGVGTEAFF.

The chain is built from TRBV7-9 and TRBJ1-5, with D perhaps TRBD1 (5 bases). The V gene lost 2 bases and the J gene lost 6 bases, with 8 bases spanning the gap. The germline V gene has CDR1 SEHNR and CDR2 FQNEAQ (reference sequence). CDR3 length: 13 amino acids. The CDR3 DNA is TGTGCCAGCAGCTTACAGGGTGCTCAGCCCCAGCATTTT. Protein sequence: CASSLQGAQPQHF.